This T cell receptor beta chain was observed in a study of blood T cell repertoires in COVID-19 (dated by TCRdb to the early 2020s). For the study in its entirety: Samples from collaborators originated in the United States, Italy and Spain and spanned both the acute and convalescent phases of COVID-19. HLA class I and class II types, where available, came from metadata supplied by the sample provider rather than from assay-based typing. Nearly every sample came with metadata listing a de-identified subject ID, COVID-19 status, age in years and sex. The dataset comprised deeply sampled blood TCRbeta repertoires from subjects exposed to, actively infected with, or recovered from COVID-19. The repertoires were released in a freely available public database meant as a resource for research on the immune response to SARS-CoV-2. The material from the prospective study consisted of cDNA or gDNA derived from T cells, B-cell-depleted T cells, or PBMCs. Samples were obtained from the ongoing ImmuneRACE study (first 160 participants) and from 1,200 or so subjects provided by 6 global collaborators.

Comments on this clone: No antigen is known for it. Base-call qualities are not available, and no considerably larger clone is one nucleotide away.

Reading from cysteine to phenylalanine, the CDR3 counts 14 amino acids. Only the CDR3 part of the read is kept: 42 bases, read in frame from the first base. V is cut back by 5 bases and J by 4 bases, with 7 bases in the junction unmatched. According to the germline V gene (reference sequence), CDR1 reads SGHNT and CDR2 reads YYREEE. Study-wide findings and limitations: The quantity of clinical and demographic metadata differed by source and by participant and was supplied without curation.

Enrolling through a virtual design, the prospective study's participants ranged in age from about 18 to 89 years and lived across more than 20 United States geographic areas. In the prospective study, participants were assigned to cohorts based on the clinical history participants reported in a screening survey and a study questionnaire. Each participant in the prospective study had whole blood, serum and a nasopharyngeal or oropharyngeal swab collected by mobile phlebotomists. Prospective study participants could optionally give additional blood draws and questionnaires over an approximately two-month period. Blood samples from the prospective study were shipped frozen or at room temperature prior to DNA extraction. TCRbeta CDR3 regions were amplified from genomic DNA using the immunoSEQ Assay, a bias-controlled multiplex PCR. The original methods were these. The number of nucleated cells in each sample was estimated from the amplification of reference gene primers within the assay. Sequence reads were collapsed and filtered to measure the absolute abundance of every unique TCRbeta CDR3 rearrangement. For each sample, productive Simpson clonality was calculated as the square root of Simpson's diversity index across productive rearrangements. The clones in this table, taken by TCRdb from immuneACCESS, are in-frame only. Not every clone is retained; where verified, under half of the shortfall comes from an unresolved V gene, and the cause of the rest is unknown. The D gene and trimming were derived from the DNA, and the V and J assignments and clone size from that table. Recorded for this sample are approximately 390,000 clones; roughly 86% of them occurred a single time. The ten biggest clones cover 2% to 2.5% of the sample.

Here the chain combines TRBV5-4 and TRBJ2-3, with TRBD1 matching 7 junction bases. Sequenced input: PBMCs or T cells enriched from blood (not recorded which). This sequence was found in a woman in her thirties or forties with acute COVID-19. The CDR3 region has the sequence CASRPRQGADTQYF. The DNA sequence is as follows: TGTGCCAGCAGACCCCGACAGGGTGCAGATACGCAGTATTTT. This CDR3, with the reference TRBV5-4 and TRBJ2-3 proteins standing in past its ends, gives the full variable domain ETGVTQSPTHLIKTRGQQVTLRCSSQSGHNTVSWYQQALGQGPQFIFQYYREEENGRGNFPPRFSGLQFPNYSSELNVNALELDDSALYLCASRPRQGADTQYFGPGTRLTVL.